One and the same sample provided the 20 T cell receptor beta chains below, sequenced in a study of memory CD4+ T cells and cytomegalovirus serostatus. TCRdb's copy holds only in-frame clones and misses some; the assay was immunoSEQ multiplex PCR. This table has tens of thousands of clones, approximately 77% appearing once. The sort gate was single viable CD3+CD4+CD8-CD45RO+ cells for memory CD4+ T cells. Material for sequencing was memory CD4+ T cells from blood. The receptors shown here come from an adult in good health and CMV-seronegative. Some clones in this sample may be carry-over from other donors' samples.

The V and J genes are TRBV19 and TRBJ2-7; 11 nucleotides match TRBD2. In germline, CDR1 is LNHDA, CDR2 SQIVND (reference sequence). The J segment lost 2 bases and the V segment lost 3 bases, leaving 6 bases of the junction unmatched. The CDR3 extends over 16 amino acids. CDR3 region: CASSISGTSGAYEQYF. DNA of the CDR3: TGTGCCAGTAGTATTTCCGGGACTAGCGGAGCCTACGAGCAGTACTTC. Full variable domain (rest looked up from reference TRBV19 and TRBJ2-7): DGGITQSPKYLFRKEGQNVTLSCEQNLNHDAMYWYRQDPGQGLRLIYYSQIVNDFQKGDIAEGYSVSREKKESFPLTVTSAQKNPTAFYLCASSISGTSGAYEQYFGPGTRLTVT.

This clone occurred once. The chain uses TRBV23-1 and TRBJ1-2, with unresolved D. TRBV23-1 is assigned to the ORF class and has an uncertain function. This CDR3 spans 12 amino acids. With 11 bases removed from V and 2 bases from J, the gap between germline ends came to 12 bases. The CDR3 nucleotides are TGCGCCGGGGTGGGTCCCAACTATGGCTACACCTTC. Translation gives CAGVGPNYGYTF.

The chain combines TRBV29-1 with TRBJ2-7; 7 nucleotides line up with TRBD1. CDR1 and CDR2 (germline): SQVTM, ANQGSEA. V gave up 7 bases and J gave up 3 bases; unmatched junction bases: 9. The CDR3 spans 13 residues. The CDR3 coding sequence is TGCAGCGCTACAGGGGATGGGAACTACGAGCAGTACTTC. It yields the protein CSATGDGNYEQYF.

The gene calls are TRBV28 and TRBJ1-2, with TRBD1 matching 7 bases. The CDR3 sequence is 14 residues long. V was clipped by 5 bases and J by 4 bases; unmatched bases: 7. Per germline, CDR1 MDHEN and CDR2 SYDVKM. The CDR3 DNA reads TGTGCCAGCAGTAGAGGGGGCTTCGGCTATGGCTACACCTTC. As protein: CASSRGGFGYGYTF.

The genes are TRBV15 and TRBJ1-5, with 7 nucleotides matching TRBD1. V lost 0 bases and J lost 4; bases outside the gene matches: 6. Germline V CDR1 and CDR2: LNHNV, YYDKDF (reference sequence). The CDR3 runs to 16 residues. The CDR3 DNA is TGTGCCACCAGCAGAGAACGGGACAGCTGGAATCAGCCCCAGCATTTT. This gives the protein CATSRERDSWNQPQHF. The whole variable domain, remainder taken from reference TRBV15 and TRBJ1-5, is DAMVIQNPRYQVTQFGKPVTLSCSQTLNHNVMYWYQQKSSQAPKLLFHYYDKDFNNEADTPDNFQSRRPNTSFCFLDIRSPGLGDTAMYLCATSRERDSWNQPQHFGDGTRLSIL.

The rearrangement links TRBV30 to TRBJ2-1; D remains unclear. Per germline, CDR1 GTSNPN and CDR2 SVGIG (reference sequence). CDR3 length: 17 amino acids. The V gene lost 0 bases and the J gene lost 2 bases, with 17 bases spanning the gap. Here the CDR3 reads CAWSVPARAGPYNEQFF. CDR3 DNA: TGTGCCTGGAGTGTACCCGCTCGGGCCGGACCCTACAATGAGCAGTTCTTC.

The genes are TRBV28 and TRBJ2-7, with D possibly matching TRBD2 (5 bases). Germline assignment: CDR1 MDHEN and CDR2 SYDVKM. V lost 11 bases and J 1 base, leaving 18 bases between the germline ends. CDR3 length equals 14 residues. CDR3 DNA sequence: TGTGCCGCCCCGGTCGTGGGAGAGTCCTACGAGCAGTACTTC. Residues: CAAPVVGESYEQYF.

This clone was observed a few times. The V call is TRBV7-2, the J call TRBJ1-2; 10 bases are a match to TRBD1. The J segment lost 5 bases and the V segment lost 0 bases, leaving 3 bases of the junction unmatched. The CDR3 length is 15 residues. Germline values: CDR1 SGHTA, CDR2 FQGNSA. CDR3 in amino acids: CASSLAGQGEYGYTF. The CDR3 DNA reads TGTGCCAGCAGCTTAGCCGGACAGGGGGAGTATGGCTACACCTTC. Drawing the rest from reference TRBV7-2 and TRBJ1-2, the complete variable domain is GAGVSQSPSNKVTEKGKDVELRCDPISGHTALYWYRQSLGQGLEFLIYFQGNSAPDKSGLPSDRFSAERTGGSVSTLTIQRTQQEDSAVYLCASSLAGQGEYGYTFGSGTRLTVV.

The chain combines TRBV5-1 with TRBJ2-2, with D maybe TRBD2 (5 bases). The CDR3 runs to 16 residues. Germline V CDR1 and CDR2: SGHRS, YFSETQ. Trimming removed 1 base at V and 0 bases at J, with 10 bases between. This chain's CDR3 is CASSLWGAANTGELFF. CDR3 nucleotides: TGCGCCAGCAGCTTGTGGGGAGCCGCGAACACCGGGGAGCTGTTTTTT.

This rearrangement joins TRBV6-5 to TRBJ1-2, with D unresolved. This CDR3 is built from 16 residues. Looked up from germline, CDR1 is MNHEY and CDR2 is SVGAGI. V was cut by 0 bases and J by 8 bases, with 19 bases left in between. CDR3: CASSYSRSSDSGGYTF. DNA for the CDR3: TGTGCCAGCAGTTACTCCCGGTCCTCCGACTCGGGCGGCTACACCTTC.

The CDR3 here is CVATESSGVSYEQYF. The CDR3, as DNA: TGTGTCGCCACGGAGTCCTCCGGCGTGTCCTACGAGCAGTACTTC. This chain connects TRBV6-1 to TRBJ2-7; no reliable D call. This CDR3 comprises 15 residues. CDR1 is MNHNS, CDR2 SASEGT, per germline.

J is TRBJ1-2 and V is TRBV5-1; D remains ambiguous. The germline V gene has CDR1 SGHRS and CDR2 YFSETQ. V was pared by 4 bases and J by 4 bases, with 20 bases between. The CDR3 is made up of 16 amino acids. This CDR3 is CASSPGGGSPVYGYTF. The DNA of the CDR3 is TGCGCCAGCAGCCCAGGAGGCGGGTCTCCGGTCTATGGCTACACCTTC.

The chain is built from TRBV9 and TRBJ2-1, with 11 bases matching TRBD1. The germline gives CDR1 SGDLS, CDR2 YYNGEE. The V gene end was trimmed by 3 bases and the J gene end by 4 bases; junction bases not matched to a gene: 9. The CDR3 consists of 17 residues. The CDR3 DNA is TGTGCCAGCAGCGCTCGTACGGGACAGGGGGTGTACAATGAGCAGTTCTTC. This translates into CASSARTGQGVYNEQFF.

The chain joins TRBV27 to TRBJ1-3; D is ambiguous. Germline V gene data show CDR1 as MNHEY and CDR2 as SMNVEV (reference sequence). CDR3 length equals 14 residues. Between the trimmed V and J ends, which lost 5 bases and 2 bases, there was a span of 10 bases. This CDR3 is CASSINQPGNTIYF. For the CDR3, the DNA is TGTGCCAGCAGTATCAATCAGCCTGGAAACACCATATATTTT.

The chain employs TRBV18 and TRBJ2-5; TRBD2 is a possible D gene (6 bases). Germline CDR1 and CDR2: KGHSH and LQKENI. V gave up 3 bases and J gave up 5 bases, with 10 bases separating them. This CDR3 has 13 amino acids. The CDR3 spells CASSPPGLETQYF. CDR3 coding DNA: TGTGCCAGCTCACCCCCGGGACTCGAGACCCAGTACTTC. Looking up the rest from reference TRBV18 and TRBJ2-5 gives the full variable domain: NAGVMQNPRHLVRRRGQEARLRCSPMKGHSHVYWYRQLPEEGLKFMVYLQKENIIDESGMPKERFSAEFPKEGPSILRIQQVVRGDSAAYFCASSPPGLETQYFGPGTRLLVL.

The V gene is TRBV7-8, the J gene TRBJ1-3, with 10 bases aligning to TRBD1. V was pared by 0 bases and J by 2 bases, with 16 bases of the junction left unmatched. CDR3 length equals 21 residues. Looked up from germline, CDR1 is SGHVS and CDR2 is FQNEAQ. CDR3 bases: TGTGCCAGCAGCTTAGCGTTTAGAATCGGACAGGGGGAACGAACTGGAAACACCATATATTTT. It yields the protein CASSLAFRIGQGERTGNTIYF.

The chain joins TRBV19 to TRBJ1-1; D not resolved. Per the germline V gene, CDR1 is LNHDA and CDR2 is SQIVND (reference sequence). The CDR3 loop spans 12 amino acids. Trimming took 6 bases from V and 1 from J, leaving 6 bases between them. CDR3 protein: CASRTRNTEAFF. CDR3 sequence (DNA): TGTGCCAGTAGGACAAGGAACACTGAAGCTTTCTTT.

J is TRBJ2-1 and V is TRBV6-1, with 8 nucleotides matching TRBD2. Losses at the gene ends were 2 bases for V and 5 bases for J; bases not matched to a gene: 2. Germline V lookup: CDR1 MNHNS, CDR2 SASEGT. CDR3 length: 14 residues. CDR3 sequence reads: CASSEPGGHNEQFF. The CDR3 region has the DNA TGTGCCAGCAGTGAACCGGGAGGGCACAATGAGCAGTTCTTC.

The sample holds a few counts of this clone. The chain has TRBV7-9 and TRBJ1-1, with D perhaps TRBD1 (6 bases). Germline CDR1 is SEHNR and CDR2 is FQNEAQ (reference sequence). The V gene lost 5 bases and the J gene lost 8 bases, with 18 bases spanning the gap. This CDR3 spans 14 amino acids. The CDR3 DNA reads TGTGCCAGCAGCCCGGGGGCAGTTCTGCTAGAAGCTTTCTTT. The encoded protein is CASSPGAVLLEAFF.

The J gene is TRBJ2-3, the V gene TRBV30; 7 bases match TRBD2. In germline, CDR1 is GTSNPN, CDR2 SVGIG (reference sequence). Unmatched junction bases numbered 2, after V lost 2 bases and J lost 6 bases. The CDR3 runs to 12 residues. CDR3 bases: TGTGCCTGGAGTTCCGGGAGGGATACGCAGTATTTT. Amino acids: CAWSSGRDTQYF.